This paragraph covers one T cell receptor (beta chain) sequence. Its target is not known. These data come from a study of blood T cells in healthy people across ages. Notes on the study in general: Long-lived donors had more naive CD4+ cells and higher diversity than aged donors.

Per the germline V gene, CDR1 is SGHTA and CDR2 is FQGTGA. The V and J ends lost 8 bases and 4 bases, in that order; junction bases with no gene match: 6. This CDR3 region has 13 residues. A second PCR of 7 to 11 cycles used a sample-barcoded 5' primer and a J-beta primer mix. In TCRdb, the 5' RACE reads were re-called with MiXCR into one record per CDR3 protein. The data hold hundreds of thousands of distinct CDR3 sequences, with around 45% observed a single time. V and J are TRBV7-3 and TRBJ2-5, with TRBD2 matching 8 bases. The sequencing sample was made of blood. The clonotype comes from a woman between 55 and 75 years old in good health. The CDR3 region has the DNA TGTGCCAGCGGACTAGCCGGGACAGAGACCCAGTACTTC. Amino acid sequence: CASGLAGTETQYF.